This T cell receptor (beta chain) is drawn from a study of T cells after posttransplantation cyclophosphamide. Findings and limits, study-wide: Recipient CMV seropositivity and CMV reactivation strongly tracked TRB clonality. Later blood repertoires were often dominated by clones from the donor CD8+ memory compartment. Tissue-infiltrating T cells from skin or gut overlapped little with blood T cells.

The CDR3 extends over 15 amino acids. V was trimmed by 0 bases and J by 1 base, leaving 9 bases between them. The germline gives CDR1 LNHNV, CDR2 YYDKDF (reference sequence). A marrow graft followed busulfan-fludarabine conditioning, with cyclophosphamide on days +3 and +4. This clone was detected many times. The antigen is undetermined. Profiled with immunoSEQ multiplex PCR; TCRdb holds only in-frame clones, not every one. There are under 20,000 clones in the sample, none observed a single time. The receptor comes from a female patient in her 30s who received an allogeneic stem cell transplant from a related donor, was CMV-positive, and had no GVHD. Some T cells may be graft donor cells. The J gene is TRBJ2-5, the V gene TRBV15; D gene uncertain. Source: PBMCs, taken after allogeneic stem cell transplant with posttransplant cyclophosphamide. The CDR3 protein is CATSRDSQSQETQYF. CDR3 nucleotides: TGTGCCACCAGCAGAGATTCCCAGTCCCAAGAGACCCAGTACTTC.